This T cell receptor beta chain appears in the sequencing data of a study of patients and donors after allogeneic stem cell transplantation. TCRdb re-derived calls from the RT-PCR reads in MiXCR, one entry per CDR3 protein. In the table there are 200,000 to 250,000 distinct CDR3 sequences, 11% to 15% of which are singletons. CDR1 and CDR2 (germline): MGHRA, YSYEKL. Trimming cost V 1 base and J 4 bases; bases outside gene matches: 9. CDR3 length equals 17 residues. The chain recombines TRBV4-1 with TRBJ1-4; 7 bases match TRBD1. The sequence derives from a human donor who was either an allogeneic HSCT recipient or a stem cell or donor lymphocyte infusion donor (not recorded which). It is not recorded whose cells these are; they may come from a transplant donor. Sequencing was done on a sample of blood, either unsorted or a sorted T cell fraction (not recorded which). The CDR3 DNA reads TGCGCCAGCAGCCAAGCGACTGGGACAGCCTTTAATGAAAAACTGTTTTTT. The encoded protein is CASSQATGTAFNEKLFF.